Listed below are T cell receptor beta chains from one sample, sequenced in a study of T cell repertoires in cytomegalovirus infection. TCRdb re-called the reads through MiXCR, storing one row per CDR3 protein. In the table there are hundreds of thousands of distinct CDR3 sequences, 20% to 25% of which are singletons. Source material: CD8+ T cells from PBMCs. The receptor source for this set is a human donor in good health (CMV status not recorded). Some clones in this sample may be carry-over from other donors' samples. Both conserved end residues are part of each CDR3. The D gene is left open where the match is weak. Only part of the rows carry a size: once, few, many, or a class if the clone is expanded.

cdr3_aa: CASSRGFGRQETQYF
cdr3_nt: TGTGCCAGCAGCCGTGGCTTCGGACGGCAAGAGACCCAGTACTTC
v_call: TRBV2
j_call: TRBJ2-5
clone_size: few
d_call: .

cdr3_aa: CASSLTGGVDEQFF
cdr3_nt: TGTGCCAGCAGTCTTACCGGAGGGGTGGATGAGCAGTTCTTC
v_call: TRBV12-3/TRBV12-4
j_call: TRBJ2-1
clone_size: many
d_call: .

cdr3_aa: CSVAPGQRRTNNEQFF
cdr3_nt: TGCAGCGTTGCACCGGGACAGAGACGCACCAACAATGAGCAGTTCTTC
v_call: TRBV29-1
j_call: TRBJ2-1
clone_size: few
d_call: TRBD1

cdr3_aa: CATSGLAGSDTQYF
cdr3_nt: TGTGCCACCTCGGGACTAGCGGGCTCAGATACGCAGTATTTT
v_call: TRBV6-4
j_call: TRBJ2-3
clone_size: .
d_call: TRBD2

cdr3_aa: CASTTGTDYNEQFF
cdr3_nt: TGTGCCAGCACCACAGGGACCGATTACAATGAGCAGTTCTTC
v_call: TRBV7-9
j_call: TRBJ2-1
clone_size: many
d_call: .

cdr3_aa: CASSYSILPTGEGGGANVLTF
cdr3_nt: TGTGCCAGCAGTTACTCGATACTCCCGACAGGGGAAGGAGGGGGGGCCAACGTCCTGACTTTC
v_call: TRBV6-5
j_call: TRBJ2-6
clone_size: .
d_call: TRBD1

cdr3_aa: CSVEGGFGTDTQYF
cdr3_nt: TGCAGCGTTGAAGGGGGATTTGGGACAGATACGCAGTATTTT
v_call: TRBV29-1
j_call: TRBJ2-3
clone_size: .
d_call: .

cdr3_aa: CASSHGTERYNEQFF
cdr3_nt: TGTGCCAGCTCACATGGGACGGAGAGGTACAATGAGCAGTTCTTC
v_call: TRBV18
j_call: TRBJ2-1
clone_size: .
d_call: .

cdr3_aa: CASSADNYGYTF
cdr3_nt: TGTGCCAGCAGCGCAGATAACTATGGCTACACCTTC
v_call: TRBV6-5
j_call: TRBJ1-2
clone_size: many
d_call: .

cdr3_aa: CANTFDPARAEATNEKLFF
cdr3_nt: TGTGCCAACACCTTCGACCCCGCCCGGGCAGAAGCAACTAATGAAAAACTGTTTTTT
v_call: TRBV28
j_call: TRBJ1-4
clone_size: .
d_call: .

cdr3_aa: CASREVGKEDTGELFF
cdr3_nt: TGTGCCAGCAGGGAAGTCGGGAAGGAGGACACCGGGGAGCTGTTTTTT
v_call: TRBV4-2
j_call: TRBJ2-2
clone_size: few
d_call: .

cdr3_aa: CASSLDEINQPQHF
cdr3_nt: TGTGCCAGCAGCTTGGATGAAATCAATCAGCCCCAGCATTTT
v_call: TRBV28
j_call: TRBJ1-5
clone_size: .
d_call: .

cdr3_aa: CSAPDETNYGYTF
cdr3_nt: TGCAGCGCTCCGGACGAAACTAACTATGGCTACACCTTC
v_call: TRBV29-1
j_call: TRBJ1-2
clone_size: few
d_call: .

cdr3_aa: CASSYSTQAFYSPLHF
cdr3_nt: TGTGCCAGCAGTTACTCGACTCAGGCCTTTTATTCACCCCTCCACTTT
v_call: TRBV6-2/TRBV6-3
j_call: TRBJ1-6
clone_size: many
d_call: .

cdr3_aa: CASSFRSSGGPYNEQFF
cdr3_nt: TGTGCCAGCAGCTTTAGATCGTCGGGCGGTCCTTACAATGAGCAGTTCTTC
v_call: TRBV7-2
j_call: TRBJ2-1
clone_size: many
d_call: .

cdr3_aa: CASTPRVYNEQFF
cdr3_nt: TGTGCCAGCACTCCCCGGGTCTACAATGAGCAGTTCTTC
v_call: TRBV7-9
j_call: TRBJ2-1
clone_size: few
d_call: .

cdr3_aa: CASNGLALYF
cdr3_nt: TGTGCCAGCAATGGACTAGCCTTGTACTTC
v_call: TRBV2
j_call: TRBJ2-7
clone_size: few
d_call: TRBD2

cdr3_aa: CATDGRDTQYF
cdr3_nt: TGTGCCACTGACGGTCGAGATACGCAGTATTTT
v_call: TRBV2
j_call: TRBJ2-3
clone_size: .
d_call: .

cdr3_aa: CASSLRLRINEKLFF
cdr3_nt: TGTGCCAGCAGTTTAAGGCTCAGAATTAATGAAAAACTGTTTTTT
v_call: TRBV27
j_call: TRBJ1-4
clone_size: few
d_call: .

cdr3_aa: CASISSDHYNEQFF
cdr3_nt: TGTGCCAGCATTTCCTCGGACCACTACAATGAGCAGTTCTTC
v_call: TRBV12-3/TRBV12-4
j_call: TRBJ2-1
clone_size: .
d_call: .

cdr3_aa: CASKGLAGKDEQFF
cdr3_nt: TGTGCCAGCAAGGGGCTAGCGGGGAAGGATGAGCAGTTCTTC
v_call: TRBV6-2/TRBV6-3
j_call: TRBJ2-1
clone_size: many
d_call: TRBD2

cdr3_aa: CASSLVAGGPKEQFF
cdr3_nt: TGTGCCAGCAGCCTCGTAGCGGGGGGACCCAAGGAGCAGTTCTTC
v_call: TRBV6-8
j_call: TRBJ2-1
clone_size: .
d_call: TRBD2

cdr3_aa: CASSLGGYDEQFF
cdr3_nt: TGTGCCAGCAGCTTGGGAGGGTATGATGAGCAGTTCTTC
v_call: TRBV7-9
j_call: TRBJ2-1
clone_size: many
d_call: TRBD2

cdr3_aa: CASSYPGQGDYGYTF
cdr3_nt: TGTGCCAGCAGTTACCCAGGACAGGGCGACTATGGCTACACCTTC
v_call: TRBV6-2/TRBV6-3
j_call: TRBJ1-2
clone_size: few
d_call: TRBD1

cdr3_aa: CASSQEKGNTEAFF
cdr3_nt: TGCGCCAGCAGCCAAGAAAAAGGGAACACTGAAGCTTTCTTT
v_call: TRBV4-1
j_call: TRBJ1-1
clone_size: few
d_call: .

cdr3_aa: CASSLLRLAGANEQFF
cdr3_nt: TGTGCCAGCAGCTTATTAAGACTAGCGGGGGCCAATGAGCAGTTCTTC
v_call: TRBV7-9
j_call: TRBJ2-1
clone_size: many
d_call: TRBD2

cdr3_aa: CASTPDRGLGNQPQHF
cdr3_nt: TGTGCCAGCACCCCAGACAGGGGGCTTGGCAATCAGCCCCAGCATTTT
v_call: TRBV2
j_call: TRBJ1-5
clone_size: few
d_call: TRBD1

cdr3_aa: CASSLGGPGWTGELFF
cdr3_nt: TGTGCCAGCAGCTTAGGAGGCCCAGGGTGGACCGGGGAGCTGTTTTTT
v_call: TRBV7-9
j_call: TRBJ2-2
clone_size: few
d_call: .

cdr3_aa: CASCDSPSYEQYF
cdr3_nt: TGTGCCAGCTGCGACAGTCCCTCCTACGAGCAGTACTTC
v_call: TRBV14
j_call: TRBJ2-7
clone_size: .
d_call: .

cdr3_aa: CASSQDRIINYGYTF
cdr3_nt: TGCGCCAGCAGCCAGGACAGGATTATCAACTATGGCTACACCTTC
v_call: TRBV4-1
j_call: TRBJ1-2
clone_size: .
d_call: TRBD1

cdr3_aa: CASSLASSDREDYTGELFF
cdr3_nt: TGTGCCAGCAGCTTAGCGTCTTCGGACAGGGAGGATTACACCGGGGAGCTGTTTTTT
v_call: TRBV7-6
j_call: TRBJ2-2
clone_size: many
d_call: TRBD1

cdr3_aa: CASSFPNTGELFF
cdr3_nt: TGTGCCAGCAGTTTCCCCAACACCGGGGAGCTGTTTTTT
v_call: TRBV28
j_call: TRBJ2-2
clone_size: many
d_call: .

cdr3_aa: CASSTDYHTQYF
cdr3_nt: TGTGCCAGCAGTACTGACTACCATACGCAGTATTTT
v_call: TRBV6-2/TRBV6-3
j_call: TRBJ2-3
clone_size: few
d_call: .

cdr3_aa: CASSAGRARGGSADTQYF
cdr3_nt: TGTGCCAGCAGCGCCGGGAGGGCGCGGGGGGGATCTGCAGATACGCAGTATTTT
v_call: TRBV28
j_call: TRBJ2-3
clone_size: many
d_call: TRBD2

cdr3_aa: CASSGTGNSYEQYF
cdr3_nt: TGTGCCAGCAGTGGTACAGGGAACTCCTACGAGCAGTACTTC
v_call: TRBV6-1
j_call: TRBJ2-7
clone_size: once
d_call: .

cdr3_aa: CASGYRGRKEKLFF
cdr3_nt: TGTGCCAGCGGTTACAGGGGAAGAAAGGAAAAACTGTTTTTT
v_call: TRBV28
j_call: TRBJ1-4
clone_size: few
d_call: TRBD1

cdr3_aa: CSVDGGTNNEQFF
cdr3_nt: TGCAGCGTTGATGGGGGGACAAACAATGAGCAGTTCTTC
v_call: TRBV29-1
j_call: TRBJ2-1
clone_size: few
d_call: .

cdr3_aa: CASSPRSGPSGNTIYF
cdr3_nt: TGTGCCAGCAGCCCCAGGAGTGGACCCTCTGGAAACACCATATATTTT
v_call: TRBV7-9
j_call: TRBJ1-3
clone_size: few
d_call: .

cdr3_aa: CTSSGQGGVNQPQHF
cdr3_nt: TGTACCAGCAGCGGACAGGGCGGTGTCAATCAGCCCCAGCATTTT
v_call: TRBV7-4
j_call: TRBJ1-5
clone_size: .
d_call: TRBD1

cdr3_aa: CASSIDRDTEAFF
cdr3_nt: TGTGCCAGTAGTATAGACCGAGACACTGAAGCTTTCTTT
v_call: TRBV19
j_call: TRBJ1-1
clone_size: few
d_call: .

cdr3_aa: CASSDRYNEKLFF
cdr3_nt: TGTGCCAGCAGTGACAGATATAATGAAAAACTGTTTTTT
v_call: TRBV25-1
j_call: TRBJ1-4
clone_size: .
d_call: .

cdr3_aa: CASCHRGLGGYTF
cdr3_nt: TGTGCCAGTTGTCACAGGGGGCTCGGAGGCTACACCTTC
v_call: TRBV19
j_call: TRBJ1-2
clone_size: .
d_call: TRBD1

cdr3_aa: CSAREKDTGELFF
cdr3_nt: TGCAGTGCTAGAGAAAAGGACACCGGGGAGCTGTTTTTT
v_call: TRBV20-1
j_call: TRBJ2-2
clone_size: .
d_call: .

cdr3_aa: CASSYYPSGGTDTQYF
cdr3_nt: TGTGCCAGCAGTTACTACCCTAGCGGGGGCACAGATACGCAGTATTTT
v_call: TRBV6-5
j_call: TRBJ2-3
clone_size: few
d_call: TRBD2

cdr3_aa: CAISEYGVWDSVFYNEQFF
cdr3_nt: TGTGCCATCAGTGAGTACGGCGTGTGGGATTCTGTATTCTACAATGAGCAGTTCTTC
v_call: TRBV10-3
j_call: TRBJ2-1
clone_size: many
d_call: .

cdr3_aa: CASSQGMGDTQYF
cdr3_nt: TGTGCCAGCAGCCAGGGAATGGGGGATACGCAGTATTTT
v_call: TRBV7-9
j_call: TRBJ2-3
clone_size: many
d_call: .

cdr3_aa: CASLNSGTRSTDTQYF
cdr3_nt: TGTGCCAGCCTAAATTCCGGGACCCGCAGCACAGATACGCAGTATTTT
v_call: TRBV7-9
j_call: TRBJ2-3
clone_size: .
d_call: .

cdr3_aa: CASSFPVTSGGAWGANIQYF
cdr3_nt: TGTGCCAGCAGCTTTCCCGTGACTAGCGGGGGGGCCTGGGGAGCAAACATTCAGTACTTC
v_call: TRBV11-2
j_call: TRBJ2-4
clone_size: .
d_call: TRBD2

cdr3_aa: CASSLASGGEVLGANVLTF
cdr3_nt: TGTGCCAGCAGCTTAGCCTCAGGGGGCGAAGTGTTGGGGGCCAACGTCCTGACTTTC
v_call: TRBV7-6
j_call: TRBJ2-6
clone_size: few
d_call: TRBD1

cdr3_aa: CASGLHGAGGTEAFF
cdr3_nt: TGTGCTAGTGGTTTGCATGGGGCGGGCGGTACTGAAGCTTTCTTT
v_call: TRBV12-5
j_call: TRBJ1-1
clone_size: .
d_call: .

cdr3_aa: CASSSGQSYEQYF
cdr3_nt: TGTGCCAGCAGCTCGGGACAGTCCTACGAGCAGTACTTC
v_call: TRBV13
j_call: TRBJ2-7
clone_size: many
d_call: TRBD1

cdr3_aa: CASSGRTGNEKLFF
cdr3_nt: TGTGCCAGCAGCGGCCGGACAGGGAATGAAAAACTGTTTTTT
v_call: TRBV7-6
j_call: TRBJ1-4
clone_size: many
d_call: TRBD1

cdr3_aa: CASSLVWTALENNEQFF
cdr3_nt: TGTGCCAGCAGCTTAGTTTGGACAGCCTTAGAGAACAATGAGCAGTTCTTC
v_call: TRBV7-6
j_call: TRBJ2-1
clone_size: many
d_call: .

cdr3_aa: CASSQDPGRNSGGADTQYF
cdr3_nt: TGTGCCAGCAGCCAAGATCCCGGGCGAAATAGCGGGGGGGCAGATACGCAGTATTTT
v_call: TRBV14
j_call: TRBJ2-3
clone_size: .
d_call: TRBD2

cdr3_aa: CASSAAGTRRSTEAFF
cdr3_nt: TGTGCCAGTAGTGCGGCCGGGACCCGGAGGAGCACTGAAGCTTTCTTT
v_call: TRBV19
j_call: TRBJ1-1
clone_size: few
d_call: .

cdr3_aa: CASSPGTGPREQFF
cdr3_nt: TGTGCCAGCAGCCCCGGGACAGGGCCGCGGGAGCAGTTCTTC
v_call: TRBV5-5
j_call: TRBJ2-1
clone_size: .
d_call: TRBD1

cdr3_aa: CASSPLRDTLMNTGELFF
cdr3_nt: TGTGCCAGCAGCCCTCTCCGGGACACACTGATGAACACCGGGGAGCTGTTTTTT
v_call: TRBV7-3
j_call: TRBJ2-2
clone_size: many
d_call: .

cdr3_aa: CASSEYNTGLGYGYTF
cdr3_nt: TGTGCCAGCAGTGAATATAACACAGGGCTGGGCTATGGCTACACCTTC
v_call: TRBV25-1
j_call: TRBJ1-2
clone_size: few
d_call: .

cdr3_aa: CASSPGEWGNQPQYF
cdr3_nt: TGTGCCAGTAGTCCAGGGGAGTGGGGCAATCAGCCCCAGTATTTT
v_call: TRBV7-6
j_call: TRBJ2-3
clone_size: .
d_call: .

cdr3_aa: CASSLVPSGVDEQFF
cdr3_nt: TGTGCCAGCAGTCTGGTTCCTTCGGGGGTCGATGAGCAGTTCTTC
v_call: TRBV6-2/TRBV6-3
j_call: TRBJ2-1
clone_size: many
d_call: .